Below, 8 T cell receptor beta chains from the same sample are listed, as sequenced in a study of T cells expressing NK-cell markers. With the 5' RACE reads reprocessed, TCRdb shows one record per CDR3 protein and no DNA. This sample's table has 500,000 to 700,000 distinct CDR3 sequences. Sequencing input: blood T cells: a sorted CD56 or NKG2C T cell subset, CD4+ or CD8+ T cells, or bulk PBMC T cells (not recorded which). These receptors all stem from a man between 18 and 29 years old in good health.

The rearrangement links TRBV7-2 to TRBJ2-7; TCRdb's assignment of TRBD2 cannot be checked, as there is no DNA. Germline loops: CDR1 SGHTA, CDR2 FQGNSA. This CDR3 spans 16 amino acids. CDR3 amino acids: CASTIARGGHGYEQYF. Full variable domain (outside the CDR3, taken from reference TRBV7-2 and TRBJ2-7): GAGVSQSPSNKVTEKGKDVELRCDPISGHTALYWYRQSLGQGLEFLIYFQGNSAPDKSGLPSDRFSAERTGGSVSTLTIQRTQQEDSAVYLCASTIARGGHGYEQYFGPGTRLTVT.

The rearrangement joins TRBV7-2 to TRBJ2-1; TCRdb gives TRBD2 as the D gene, but with no DNA this cannot be confirmed. Germline lookup yields CDR1 SGHTA and CDR2 FQGNSA. The CDR3 runs to 17 residues. The CDR3 sequence: CASSLMSGLAHGNEQFF.

This rearrangement joins TRBV25-1 to TRBJ2-7; TCRdb designates TRBD2, a call that cannot be tested without DNA. CDR1 MGHDK and CDR2 SYGVNS come from the germline V gene. This CDR3 spans 15 amino acids. The CDR3 loop is CASSERFGGRGEQYF.

The chain carries TRBV10-3 and TRBJ2-7; TCRdb lists TRBD1, though no DNA is available to test this call. The V gene's germline CDR1 is ENHRY and CDR2 SYGVKD. The CDR3 totals 14 residues. CDR3 sequence reads: CATAPGTQPYEQYF.

This chain links TRBV10-3 with TRBJ2-5. The CDR3 runs 12 residues. Germline V lookup: CDR1 ENHRY, CDR2 SYGVKD. CDR3 loop: CAISEGSETQYF.

The rearrangement joins TRBV7-9 to TRBJ1-1. Germline lookup yields CDR1 SEHNR and CDR2 FQNEAQ (reference sequence). The CDR3 runs 12 residues. The CDR3 loop reads CASSFRTDEAFF.

The rearrangement links TRBV6-5 to TRBJ2-5; as DNA is missing, the TRBD1 call by TCRdb cannot be tested. CDR3 length: 14 amino acids. Germline V gene data show CDR1 as MNHEY and CDR2 as SVGAGI. CDR3 sequence: CASSTPWPQETQYF.

This CDR3 is CSALPTSGRQETQYF. The rearrangement joins TRBV20-1 to TRBJ2-5; the TCRdb call, TRBD2, lacks DNA for checking. Per the germline V gene, CDR1 is DFQATT and CDR2 is SNEGSKA (reference sequence). There are 15 residues in the CDR3.